This T cell receptor (beta chain) was sequenced during a study of shared clonotypes between healthy human individuals. Study conclusions and caveats: Even with large depth, rarefaction showed that sorted-subset sequencing was incomplete. What naive subsets generally showed was a larger estimated richness than memory subsets showed.

The study separated CD4+ cells into CD45RA+ naive and CD45RA-negative memory subsets. Clones were read by immunoSEQ multiplex PCR, and TCRdb kept only the in-frame ones, dropping some. Of 2 million or so clones in the sample, 85% to 95% were seen once. As for this clone: Its cognate antigen is unknown.

V lost 6 bases and J 5 bases, leaving 14 bases between the germline ends. Germline V gene lookup returns CDR1 SEHNR and CDR2 FQNEAQ (reference sequence). The CDR3 runs 13 residues. Sequenced sample: naive CD4+ T cells sorted from blood. This sample's subset: CD45RA+ positively selected. The clonotype originates from a man aged 18 to 29 in good health. This chain uses TRBV7-9 with TRBJ2-7; possibly TRBD1 for D (6 bases). The CDR3 loop is CASSSQGTNEQYF. The CDR3 DNA reads TGTGCCAGCAGTTCGCAAGGGACAAACGAGCAGTACTTC.